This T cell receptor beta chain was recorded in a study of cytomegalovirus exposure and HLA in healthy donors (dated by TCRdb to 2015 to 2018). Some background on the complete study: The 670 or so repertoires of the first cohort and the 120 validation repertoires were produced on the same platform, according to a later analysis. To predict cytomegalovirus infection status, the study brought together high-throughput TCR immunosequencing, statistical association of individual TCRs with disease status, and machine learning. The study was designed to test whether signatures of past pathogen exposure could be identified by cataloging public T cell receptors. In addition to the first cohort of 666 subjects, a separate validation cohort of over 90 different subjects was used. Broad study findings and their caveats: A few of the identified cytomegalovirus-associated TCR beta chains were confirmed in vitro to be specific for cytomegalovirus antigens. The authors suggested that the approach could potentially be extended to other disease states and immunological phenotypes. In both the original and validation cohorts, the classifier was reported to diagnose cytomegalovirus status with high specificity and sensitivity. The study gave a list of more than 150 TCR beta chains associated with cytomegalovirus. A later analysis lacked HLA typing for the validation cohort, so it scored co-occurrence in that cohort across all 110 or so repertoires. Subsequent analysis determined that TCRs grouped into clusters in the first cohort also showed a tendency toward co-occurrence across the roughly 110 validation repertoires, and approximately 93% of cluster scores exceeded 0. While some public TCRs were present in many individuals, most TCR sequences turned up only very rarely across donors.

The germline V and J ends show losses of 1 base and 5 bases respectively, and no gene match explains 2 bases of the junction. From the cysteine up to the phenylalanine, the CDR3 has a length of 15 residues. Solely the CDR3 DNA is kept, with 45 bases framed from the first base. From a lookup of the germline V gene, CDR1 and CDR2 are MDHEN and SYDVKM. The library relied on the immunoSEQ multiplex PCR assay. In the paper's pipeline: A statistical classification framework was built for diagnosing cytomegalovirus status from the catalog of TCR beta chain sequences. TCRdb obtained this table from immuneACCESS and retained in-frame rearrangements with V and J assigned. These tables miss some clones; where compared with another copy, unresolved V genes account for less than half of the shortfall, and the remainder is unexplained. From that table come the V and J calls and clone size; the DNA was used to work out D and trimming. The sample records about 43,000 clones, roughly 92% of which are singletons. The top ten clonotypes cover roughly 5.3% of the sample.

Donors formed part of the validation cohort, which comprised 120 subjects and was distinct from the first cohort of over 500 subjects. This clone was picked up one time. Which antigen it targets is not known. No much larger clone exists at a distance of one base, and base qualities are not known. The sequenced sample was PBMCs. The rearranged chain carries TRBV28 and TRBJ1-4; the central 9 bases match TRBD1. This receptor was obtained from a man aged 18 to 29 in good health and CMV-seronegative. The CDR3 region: CASSLFGTGNEKLFF. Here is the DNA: TGTGCCAGCAGTTTATTCGGGACAGGGAATGAAAAACTGTTTTTT.